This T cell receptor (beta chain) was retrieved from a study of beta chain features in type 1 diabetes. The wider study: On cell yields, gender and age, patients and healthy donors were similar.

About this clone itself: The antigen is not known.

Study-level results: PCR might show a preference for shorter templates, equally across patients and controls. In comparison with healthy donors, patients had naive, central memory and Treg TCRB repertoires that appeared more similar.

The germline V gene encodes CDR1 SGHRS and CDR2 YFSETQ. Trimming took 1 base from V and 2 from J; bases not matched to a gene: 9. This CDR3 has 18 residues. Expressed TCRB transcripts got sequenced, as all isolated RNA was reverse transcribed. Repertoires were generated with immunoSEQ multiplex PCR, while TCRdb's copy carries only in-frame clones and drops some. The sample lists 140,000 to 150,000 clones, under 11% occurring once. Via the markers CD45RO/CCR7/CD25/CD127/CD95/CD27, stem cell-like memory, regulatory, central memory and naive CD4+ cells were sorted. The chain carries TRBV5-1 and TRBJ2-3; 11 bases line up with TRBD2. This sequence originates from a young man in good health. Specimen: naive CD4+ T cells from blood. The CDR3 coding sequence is TGCGCCAGCAGCTTGTGGGCTAGCGGGGGGACAGACACAGATACGCAGTATTTT. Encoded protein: CASSLWASGGTDTDTQYF. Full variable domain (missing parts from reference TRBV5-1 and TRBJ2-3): KAGVTQTPRYLIKTRGQQVTLSCSPISGHRSVSWYQQTPGQGLQFLFEYFSETQRNKGNFPGRFSGRQFSNSRSEMNVSTLELGDSALYLCASSLWASGGTDTDTQYFGPGTRLTVL.